These T cell receptor beta chains were read from a single sample in a study of cytomegalovirus exposure and HLA in healthy donors. Clones were read by immunoSEQ multiplex PCR, and TCRdb kept only the in-frame ones, dropping some. The profile shows under 150,000 clones, around 77% of them singletons. Sequencing input: PBMCs. These receptors were obtained from a woman in her 30s in good health and CMV-seropositive. Both conserved end residues are part of each CDR3. D genes are given only for firm matches. A row's size may be missing; if present it is once, few, many or a size class.

d_call	v_call	clone_size	j_call	cdr3_nt	cdr3_aa
.	TRBV19	.	TRBJ2-7	TGTGCCAGTAGTATAGAGTCAGGCTACGAGCAGTACTTC	CASSIESGYEQYF
TRBD2	TRBV6-5	.	TRBJ2-7	TGTGCCAGCAGTTACAGGGGAGGGAACGAGCAGTACTTC	CASSYRGGNEQYF
.	TRBV7-6	.	TRBJ1-1	TGTGCCAGCAGCTTAGCTGGGCGTGAAGCTTTCTTT	CASSLAGREAFF
.	TRBV7-6	once	TRBJ2-3	TGTGCCAGCAGCTTAGCGCCTCAGGGGAGCACAGATACGCAGTATTTT	CASSLAPQGSTDTQYF
TRBD2	TRBV5-4	.	TRBJ2-1	TGTGCCAGCAGCTCGGGACTAGCATGGGATGAGCAGTTCTTC	CASSSGLAWDEQFF
TRBD1	TRBV5-5	.	TRBJ1-6	TGTGCCAGCAGCTTCGACAGGGATAATTCACCCCTCCACTTT	CASSFDRDNSPLHF
TRBD1	TRBV5-6	.	TRBJ1-4	TGTGCCAGCAGTACAGGGGTTACTAATGAAAAACTGTTTTTT	CASSTGVTNEKLFF
TRBD1	TRBV7-8	.	TRBJ1-2	TGTGCCAGCAGCTTTCAGTCGACAGGGATCGTCTATGGCTACACCTTC	CASSFQSTGIVYGYTF
TRBD1	TRBV13	.	TRBJ2-7	TGTGCCAGCAGCGCACGGACAGGGGGCAACGAGCAGTACTTC	CASSARTGGNEQYF
TRBD2	TRBV7-2	.	TRBJ2-1	TGTGCCAGCAGCTTAATAGTATGGGGGGGAGGTGAGCAGTTCTTC	CASSLIVWGGGEQFF
.	TRBV9	.	TRBJ2-3	TGTGCCAGCAATTTCAATCGCGGAGATACGCAGTATTTT	CASNFNRGDTQYF
TRBD1	TRBV18	.	TRBJ1-1	TGTGCCAGCTCAGCGGACAGGGTTCGGGGGACTGAAGCTTTCTTT	CASSADRVRGTEAFF
.	TRBV25-1	.	TRBJ1-1	TGTGCCAGCAGTGACCTTGACAGAAACACTGAAGCTTTCTTT	CASSDLDRNTEAFF
.	TRBV11-3	.	TRBJ2-7	TGTGCCAGCAGCTTAGAGAGTTTGGACGAGCAGTACTTC	CASSLESLDEQYF
.	TRBV7-6	.	TRBJ1-1	TGTGCCAGCAGCCTAGGAGGCGGCTACACTGAAGCTTTCTTT	CASSLGGGYTEAFF
.	TRBV5-1	.	TRBJ2-7	TGCGCCAGCAGCTTGAGGCCGTCAGGAAGAGGGTTGGGTCTCTACGAGCAGTACTTC	CASSLRPSGRGLGLYEQYF
.	TRBV11-2	.	TRBJ1-3	TGTGCCAGCAGCTACTCGGACACCATATATTTT	CASSYSDTIYF
TRBD1	TRBV19	.	TRBJ2-2	TGTGCCAGTAGCGCGCGGACAGGGGGGGAGAACACCGGGGAGCTGTTTTTT	CASSARTGGENTGELFF
.	TRBV7-3	.	TRBJ2-2	TGTGCCAGCAGCTTCGACTATGGCGGGGAGCTGTTTTTT	CASSFDYGGELFF